The present TCR beta chain was sequenced within a study of type 1 and type 2 diabetes patients (dated by TCRdb to 2016 to 2017). Regarding the study in general: Eight to ten type 1 diabetes patients, four type 2 diabetes patients and roughly 6 nondiabetic controls were recruited in China to form the cohort. Across the study, CD4+ and CD8+ T cells were positively selected from PBMCs using CD4 or CD8 MicroBeads on MACS columns. Altogether, about 19,000,000 paired-end reads were produced across the whole study. In the study, high-throughput sequencing was used to profile TCRbeta repertoires so that type 1 diabetes, type 2 diabetes and nondiabetic individuals could be compared. Type 2 diabetes patients were included as a disease comparison group for the type 1 diabetes patients. V gene usage was similar between approximately 22-cycle and approximately 23-cycle amplification, suggesting similar primer efficiencies and random PCR bias. Paired-end sequencing of TCRbeta libraries was performed on Illumina HiSeq 2000 or MiSeq instruments. Study-wide findings and limitations: High diversity was shown by type 2 diabetes repertoires, and the diversity was significantly greater than that of type 1 diabetes repertoires in both CD4+ and CD8+ T cells. Type 2 diabetes and control samples had highly correlated V and J gene usage patterns, with an average between-sample correlation of approximately 0.97. Type 2 diabetes patients had few highly-expanded CD4+ clones (median one), and those clones made up a median approximately 4% of reads. Study groups were not matched for age and gender, which possibly biased interpretation. Because only a limited number of T2D and control samples were sequenced, some T1D-only HECs might also appear in more T2D or control samples.

These reads were obtained on an Illumina MiSeq. For TCRbeta CDR3 amplification, the template was genomic DNA taken from the sorted T cell subsets. The TCRbeta CDR3 region was amplified by multiplex PCR using 30 forward and 13 reverse primers. After the PCR products were purified with AMPure XP beads, a second PCR of 20 to 30 cycles was run to add indices and adaptors. Before sequencing, libraries were gel-purified with the QIAquick Gel Extraction Kit. Per the source publication's procedure: FLASH was used to merge the paired-end reads, and IgBLAST was used to align the reads to IMGT V, D and J germline references. Reads with below 70% alignment identity to germline references were discarded, and roughly 11 million reads were retained study-wide. CDR3 boundaries, reading frame and productivity were assigned according to IMGT definitions. Clones at or above 1% of reads were defined as highly-expanded clones, and diversity was measured by normalized Shannon entropy. Group differences in Shannon entropy were tested with unpaired two-tailed t-tests. Clones were called with MiXCR by TCRdb after fastp trimmed the public reads at Q25, and only in-frame beta chains were retained. Merged by CDR3 protein, the rows form single entries marked with the most common genes and DNA. TCRdb, not the original authors, processed these V and J calls. The sample table shows some 250,000 distinct CDR3 sequences, and 45% to 60% are seen once. Approximately 13% of the sample comes from the top ten.

Standard classification criteria for type 1 or type 2 diabetes were met by all diabetic patients, and glucose and C-peptide were assessed by WHO-recommended methods. Donors with other autoimmune diseases or infections within the previous four weeks were excluded. A roughly 9.1-milliliter sample of peripheral blood was drawn from every participant. LymphoPrep density separation was used to isolate PBMCs. With regard to this clonotype: There is no known antigen for this receptor. No base qualities exist here, and no much larger clone lies one base off it.

In the germline V gene, CDR1 corresponds to LGHNA and CDR2 to YSLEER. Clipping removes 2 bases from V and 3 bases from J, with 7 as the unmatched junction base count. The CDR3, cysteine through phenylalanine, is 17 amino acids long. Only the CDR3 portion is preserved as DNA: 51 bases, with reading frame beginning at the first base. The receptor was derived from a man between 18 and 29 years old with type 2 diabetes. The sequence joins TRBV4-3 to TRBJ2-2, with 9 bases aligning to TRBD2. Sample: peripheral blood mononuclear cells (PBMCs). The CDR3 reads CASSQPTSGLDTGELFF. The DNA reads as follows: TGCGCCAGCAGCCAACCTACTAGCGGGCTGGACACCGGGGAGCTGTTTTTT.